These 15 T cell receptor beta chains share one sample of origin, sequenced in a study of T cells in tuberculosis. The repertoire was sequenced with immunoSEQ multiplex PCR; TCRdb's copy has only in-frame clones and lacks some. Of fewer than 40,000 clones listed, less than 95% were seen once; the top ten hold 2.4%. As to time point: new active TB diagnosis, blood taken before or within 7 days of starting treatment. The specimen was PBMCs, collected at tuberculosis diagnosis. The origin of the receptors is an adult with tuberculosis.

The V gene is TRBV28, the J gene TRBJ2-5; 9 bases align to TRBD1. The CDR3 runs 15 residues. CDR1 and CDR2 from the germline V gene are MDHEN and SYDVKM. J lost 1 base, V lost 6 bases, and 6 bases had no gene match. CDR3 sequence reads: CASSPGTGSQETQYF. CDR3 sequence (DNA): TGTGCCAGCAGCCCAGGGACAGGGTCCCAAGAGACCCAGTACTTC.

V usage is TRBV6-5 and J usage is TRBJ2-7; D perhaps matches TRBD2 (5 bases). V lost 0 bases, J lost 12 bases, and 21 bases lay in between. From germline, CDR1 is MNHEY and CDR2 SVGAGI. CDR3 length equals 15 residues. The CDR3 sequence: CASSYSTRNSDGRYF. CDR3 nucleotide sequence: TGTGCCAGCAGTTACTCGACCAGAAACTCTGATGGGAGGTACTTC.

CDR3 in DNA: TGCGCCAGCAGCCAGAACATCCCGGGACAGGGATCGATGATATATTTT. Amino acid sequence: CASSQNIPGQGSMIYF. The chain couples TRBV4-3 to TRBJ1-3; 9 nucleotides agree with TRBD1. This CDR3 region has 16 residues. V gave up 3 bases and J gave up 13 bases; unmatched junction bases: 16. Germline assignment: CDR1 LGHNA and CDR2 YSLEER.

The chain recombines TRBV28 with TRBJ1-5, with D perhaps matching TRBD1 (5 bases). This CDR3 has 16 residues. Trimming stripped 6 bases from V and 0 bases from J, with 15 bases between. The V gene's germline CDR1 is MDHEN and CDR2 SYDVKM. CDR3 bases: TGTGCCAGCAGCGAATTGGGACTGTATAGCAATCAGCCCCAGCATTTT. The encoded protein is CASSELGLYSNQPQHF.

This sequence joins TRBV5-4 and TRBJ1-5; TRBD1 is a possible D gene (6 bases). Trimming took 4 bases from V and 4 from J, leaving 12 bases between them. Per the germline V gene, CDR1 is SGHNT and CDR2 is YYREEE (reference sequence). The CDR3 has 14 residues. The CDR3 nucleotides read TGTGCCAGCAGCCAAGCAGGGGCTAATCAGCCCCAGCATTTT. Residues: CASSQAGANQPQHF. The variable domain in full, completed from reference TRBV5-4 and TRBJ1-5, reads ETGVTQSPTHLIKTRGQQVTLRCSSQSGHNTVSWYQQALGQGPQFIFQYYREEENGRGNFPPRFSGLQFPNYSSELNVNALELDDSALYLCASSQAGANQPQHFGDGTRLSIL.

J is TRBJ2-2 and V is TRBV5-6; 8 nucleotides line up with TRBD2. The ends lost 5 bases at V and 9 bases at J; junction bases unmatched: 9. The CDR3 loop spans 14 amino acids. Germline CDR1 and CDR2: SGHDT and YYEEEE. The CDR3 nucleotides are TGTGCCAGCAGGCGGCGGGGGGCGGAACGGGAGCTGTTTTTT. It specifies CASRRRGAERELFF.

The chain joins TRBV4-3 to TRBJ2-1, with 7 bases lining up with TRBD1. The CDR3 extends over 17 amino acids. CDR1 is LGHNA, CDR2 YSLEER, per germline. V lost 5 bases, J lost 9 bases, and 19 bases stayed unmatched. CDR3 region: CASSKSVQGLNPIEQFF. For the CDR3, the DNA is TGCGCCAGCAGCAAATCCGTACAGGGGTTGAACCCGATTGAGCAGTTCTTC.

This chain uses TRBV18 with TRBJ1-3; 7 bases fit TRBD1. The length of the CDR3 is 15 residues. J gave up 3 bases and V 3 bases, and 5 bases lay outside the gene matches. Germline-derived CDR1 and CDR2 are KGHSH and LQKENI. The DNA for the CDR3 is TGTGCCAGCTCACCGGGGACAGATTATGGAAACACCATATATTTT. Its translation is CASSPGTDYGNTIYF.

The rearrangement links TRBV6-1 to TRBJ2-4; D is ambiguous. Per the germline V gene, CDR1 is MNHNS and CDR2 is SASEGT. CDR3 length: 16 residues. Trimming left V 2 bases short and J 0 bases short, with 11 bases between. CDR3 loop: CASSELIRLAKNIQYF. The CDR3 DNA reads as TGTGCCAGCAGTGAACTGATCAGACTAGCCAAAAACATTCAGTACTTC.

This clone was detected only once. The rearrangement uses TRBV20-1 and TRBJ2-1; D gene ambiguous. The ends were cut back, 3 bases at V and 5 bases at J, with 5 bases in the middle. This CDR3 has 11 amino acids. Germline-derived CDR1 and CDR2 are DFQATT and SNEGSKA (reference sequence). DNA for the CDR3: TGCAGTGCTAGGAGGAACAATGAGCAGTTCTTC. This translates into CSARRNNEQFF.

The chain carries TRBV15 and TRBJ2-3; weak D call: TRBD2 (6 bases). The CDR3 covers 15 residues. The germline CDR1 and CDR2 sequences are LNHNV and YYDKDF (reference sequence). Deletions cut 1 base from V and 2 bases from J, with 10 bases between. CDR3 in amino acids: CATSRGAGPTDTQYF. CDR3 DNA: TGTGCCACCAGCAGAGGAGCGGGCCCCACAGATACGCAGTATTTT.

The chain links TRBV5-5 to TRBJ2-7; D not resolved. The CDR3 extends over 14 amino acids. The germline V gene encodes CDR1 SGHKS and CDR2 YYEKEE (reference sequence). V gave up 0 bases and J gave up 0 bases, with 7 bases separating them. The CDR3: CASSLAPGSYEQYV. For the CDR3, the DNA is TGTGCCAGCAGCTTGGCCCCAGGCTCCTACGAGCAGTACGTC.

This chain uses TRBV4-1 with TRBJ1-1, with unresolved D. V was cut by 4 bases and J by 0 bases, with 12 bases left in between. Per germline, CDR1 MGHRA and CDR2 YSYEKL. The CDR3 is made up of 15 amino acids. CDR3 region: CASSLSDYMNTEAFF. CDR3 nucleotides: TGCGCCAGCAGCCTGTCAGATTACATGAACACTGAAGCTTTCTTT.

As DNA, the CDR3 is TGTGCCAGCAGTGACCCAGGGTCCTATAATTCACCCCTCCACTTT. It translates to CASSDPGSYNSPLHF. V is TRBV25-1 and J is TRBJ1-6; TRBD1 might be the D (5 bases). The CDR3 is made up of 15 amino acids. V was trimmed by 3 bases and J by 1 base, leaving 7 bases between them. Looked up from germline, CDR1 is MGHDK and CDR2 is SYGVNS.

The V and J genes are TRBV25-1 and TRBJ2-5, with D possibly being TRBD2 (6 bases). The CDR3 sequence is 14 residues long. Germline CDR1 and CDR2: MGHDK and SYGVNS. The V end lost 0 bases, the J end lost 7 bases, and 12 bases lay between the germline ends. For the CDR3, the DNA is TGTGCCAGCAGTGAATACGAGGGACTGGCGACCCAGTACTTC. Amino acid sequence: CASSEYEGLATQYF.